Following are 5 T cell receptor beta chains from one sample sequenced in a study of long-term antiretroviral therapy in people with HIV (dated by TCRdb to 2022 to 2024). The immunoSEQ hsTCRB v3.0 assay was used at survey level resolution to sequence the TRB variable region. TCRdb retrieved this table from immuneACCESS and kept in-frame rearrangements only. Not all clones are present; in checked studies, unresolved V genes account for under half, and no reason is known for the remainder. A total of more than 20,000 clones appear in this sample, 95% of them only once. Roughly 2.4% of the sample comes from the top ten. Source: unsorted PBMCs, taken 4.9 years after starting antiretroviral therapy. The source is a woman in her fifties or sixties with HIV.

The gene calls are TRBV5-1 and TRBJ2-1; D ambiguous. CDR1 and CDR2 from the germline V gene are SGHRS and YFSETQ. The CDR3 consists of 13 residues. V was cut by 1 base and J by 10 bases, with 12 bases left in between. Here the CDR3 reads CASSLNGLGEQFF. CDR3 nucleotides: TGCGCCAGCAGCTTGAACGGGTTGGGCGAGCAGTTCTTC.

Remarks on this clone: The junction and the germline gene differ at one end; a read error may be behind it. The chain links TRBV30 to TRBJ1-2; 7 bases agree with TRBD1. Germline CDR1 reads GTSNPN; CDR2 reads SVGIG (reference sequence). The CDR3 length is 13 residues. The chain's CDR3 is CAWSRGPGDGFTF. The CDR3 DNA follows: TGTGCCTGGAGTAGGGGGCCAGGGGATGGCTTCACCTTC.

This chain's CDR3 is CASSRDRGEDQPQHF. The CDR3 nucleotides are TGTGCCAGCAGCCGGGACAGGGGAGAAGATCAGCCCCAGCATTTT. This sequence joins TRBV5-5 and TRBJ1-5; the match to TRBD1 covers 10 bases. This CDR3 has 15 residues. Germline CDR1 SGHKS, CDR2 YYEKEE (reference sequence). V lost 4 bases to trimming and J lost 5 bases; unmatched junction nucleotides: 6.

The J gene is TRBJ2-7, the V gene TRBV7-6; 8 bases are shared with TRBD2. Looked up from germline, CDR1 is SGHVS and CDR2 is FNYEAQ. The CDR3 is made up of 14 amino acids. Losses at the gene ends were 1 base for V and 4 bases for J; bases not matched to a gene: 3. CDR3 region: CASSLEPSGYEQYF. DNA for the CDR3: TGTGCCAGCAGCTTAGAACCTAGCGGGTACGAGCAGTACTTC.

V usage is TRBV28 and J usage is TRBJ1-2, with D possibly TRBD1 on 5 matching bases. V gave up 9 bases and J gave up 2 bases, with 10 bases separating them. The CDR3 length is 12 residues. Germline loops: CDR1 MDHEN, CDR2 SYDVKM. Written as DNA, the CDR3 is TGTGCCAGTACTACAGGAAACTATGGCTACACCTTC. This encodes CASTTGNYGYTF.